The 14 T cell receptor beta chains presented below share a single source sample, sequenced in a study of cytomegalovirus exposure and HLA in healthy donors. A multiplex PCR was run with 60 Vbeta primers and 13 Jbeta primers. This table comes from immunoSEQ multiplex PCR, and its TCRdb copy is limited to in-frame clones, with some not included. Of 150,000 to 200,000 clones in the sample, around 68% were seen once. Source material: PBMCs. These receptors came from a man between 45 and 60 years old in good health and CMV-seronegative.

The J gene is TRBJ2-7, the V gene TRBV6-5; D not certain. CDR1 MNHEY and CDR2 SVGAGI come from the germline V gene. CDR3 size: 15 residues. V was pared by 0 bases and J by 6 bases, with 15 bases between. The CDR3, as DNA: TGTGCCAGCAGTTACTCGAACTATCAGTCTGGCGAGCAGTACTTC. Translation: CASSYSNYQSGEQYF.

The chain combines TRBV4-1 with TRBJ2-1; the match to TRBD2 covers 10 bases. V lost 3 bases, J lost 3 bases, and 17 bases stayed unmatched. The CDR3 totals 20 residues. Germline V gene data show CDR1 as MGHRA and CDR2 as YSYEKL. The CDR3 spells CASSQAHSGGTPTHYNEQFF. The CDR3 DNA reads TGCGCCAGCAGCCAGGCCCATAGCGGGGGGACACCGACGCACTACAATGAGCAGTTCTTC.

The rearrangement links TRBV7-2 to TRBJ2-5; 12 nucleotides agree with TRBD2. The J segment lost 4 bases and the V segment lost 0 bases, leaving 6 bases of the junction unmatched. Per germline, CDR1 SGHTA and CDR2 FQGNSA. The CDR3 is 17 residues long. In DNA, the CDR3 is TGTGCCAGCAGCTTAGCGTCGCTAGCGGGGGGGATAGAGACCCAGTACTTC. This gives the protein CASSLASLAGGIETQYF.

This clone was counted a few times. The J gene is TRBJ2-5, the V gene TRBV2, with TRBD2 identical over 14 bases. V shed 4 bases, J shed 3 bases, and the junction held 4 bases outside the gene matches. Germline CDR1 reads SNHLY; CDR2 reads FYNNEI. The CDR3 has 16 amino acids. CDR3 sequence (DNA): TGTGCCAGCAGTGGGGGGGGACTAGCGGGGGAAGAGACCCAGTACTTC. Translation gives CASSGGGLAGEETQYF.

In its sample, this clone was seen a few times. The V gene is TRBV6-5, the J gene TRBJ2-5, with 9 bases matching TRBD1. The CDR3 has 14 amino acids. J was trimmed by 6 bases and V by 6 bases; bases with no gene match: 8. From germline, CDR1 is MNHEY and CDR2 SVGAGI. CDR3 protein: CASSPTGGWKTQYF. CDR3 in DNA: TGTGCCAGCAGCCCTACAGGGGGCTGGAAGACCCAGTACTTC.

The J gene is TRBJ2-5, the V gene TRBV28; D may be TRBD2 (6 bases). V lost 4 bases and J 1 base, leaving 13 bases between the germline ends. The CDR3 length is 15 residues. The germline gives CDR1 MDHEN, CDR2 SYDVKM. CDR3 DNA sequence: TGTGCCAGCAGTTGGGGAATGCGGGGCCAAGAGACCCAGTACTTC. The encoded protein is CASSWGMRGQETQYF.

The chain combines TRBV28 with TRBJ1-6, with 11 nucleotides matching TRBD1. CDR1 MDHEN and CDR2 SYDVKM come from the germline V gene. Trimming at V came to 5 bases and at J to 13 bases, leaving 7 bases not matched to a gene. This CDR3 comprises 14 residues. This CDR3 is CASSQDRGPLPLHF. DNA for the CDR3: TGTGCCAGCAGTCAGGACAGGGGGCCCCTTCCCCTCCACTTT.

In the case of this clone: This same CDR3 is encoded by further DNA sequences in the sample. The J gene is TRBJ2-7, the V gene TRBV9, with 12 bases identical to TRBD2. Germline V gene data show CDR1 as SGDLS and CDR2 as YYNGEE. V shed 4 bases, J shed 3 bases, and the junction held 5 bases outside the gene matches. The CDR3 spans 15 residues. The CDR3 DNA reads as TGTGCCAGCAGCCCCCGGACTAGCGGGGTCTACGAGCAGTACTTC. The encoded protein is CASSPRTSGVYEQYF. Full variable domain (remainder filled in from reference TRBV9 and TRBJ2-7): DSGVTQTPKHLITATGQRVTLRCSPRSGDLSVYWYQQSLDQGLQFLIQYYNGEERAKGNILERFSAQQFPDLHSELNLSSLELGDSALYFCASSPRTSGVYEQYFGPGTRLTVT.

The chain carries TRBV7-2 and TRBJ1-3; D might be TRBD1 (5 bases). The CDR3 consists of 15 residues. Germline-derived CDR1 and CDR2 are SGHTA and FQGNSA. V was trimmed by 5 bases and J by 2 bases, leaving 13 bases between them. CDR3 region: CASSKEGGAGNTIYF. In nucleotides, the CDR3 is TGTGCCAGCAGCAAAGAGGGAGGGGCTGGAAACACCATATATTTT.

Remarks on this clone: The junction departs from germline at one end; a sequencing error may be responsible. CDR3 DNA sequence: TGTGCCAGCAGCCTAGGACAGGGAGATCAGCCCCAGCATTTT. This sequence encodes CASSLGQGDQPQHF. V usage is TRBV13 and J usage is TRBJ1-5; 8 nucleotides align to TRBD1. Germline CDR1 reads PRHDT; CDR2 reads FYEKMQ (reference sequence). The CDR3 has 14 residues.

The chain recombines TRBV9 with TRBJ2-6, with TRBD1 identical over 8 bases. Germline V gives CDR1 SGDLS, CDR2 YYNGEE. Unmatched junction bases numbered 8, after V lost 6 bases and J lost 0 bases. The CDR3 totals 17 residues. DNA of the CDR3: TGTGCCAGCAATGTCGGGACAGGTCTCTCTGGGGCCAACGTCCTGACTTTC. Translation: CASNVGTGLSGANVLTF.

The V call is TRBV5-1, the J call TRBJ1-4; 7 bases are shared with TRBD1. With V trimmed by 4 bases and J by 10 bases, 10 bases remained unmatched. This CDR3 contains 14 residues. Germline values: CDR1 SGHRS, CDR2 YFSETQ. In DNA, the CDR3 is TGCGCCAGCAGCACGACAGGGTCTGAGGGAAAACTGTTTTTT. Protein product: CASSTTGSEGKLFF. Based on the CDR3 plus reference TRBV5-1 and TRBJ1-4, the full variable domain is KAGVTQTPRYLIKTRGQQVTLSCSPISGHRSVSWYQQTPGQGLQFLFEYFSETQRNKGNFPGRFSGRQFSNSRSEMNVSTLELGDSALYLCASSTTGSEGKLFFGSGTQLSVL.

As DNA, the CDR3 is TGTGCCAGCAGCTTCAATGACAGGGGAGCTGAAGCTTTCTTT. Protein: CASSFNDRGAEAFF. V is TRBV11-1 and J is TRBJ1-1; TRBD1 matches at 8 bases. The CDR3 spans 14 residues. V gave up 3 bases and J gave up 6 bases; unmatched junction bases: 6. Germline V gene sequence: CDR1 SGHAT, CDR2 FQDESV (reference sequence).

This clone has only a few counts. The genes are TRBV9 and TRBJ1-2; 9 bases are a match to TRBD1. The CDR3 is made up of 14 amino acids. V dropped 4 bases and J dropped 3; count of bases not matched to a gene: 4. CDR1 is SGDLS and CDR2 is YYNGEE in the germline V gene. The CDR3, as DNA: TGTGCCAGCAGCCGGGACAGGGATGACTATGGCTACACCTTC. Its protein product is CASSRDRDDYGYTF.